This T cell receptor (beta chain) appears in the sequencing data of a study of cytomegalovirus exposure and HLA in healthy donors. The study, taken as a whole, reports: Previously analyzed data showed that most TCR beta V segments were productive at a frequency of about 90% or about 30%.

With V trimmed by 2 bases and J by 9 bases, 4 bases remained unmatched. The germline gives CDR1 SNHLY, CDR2 FYNNEI. The length of the CDR3 is 14 residues. Points on this clone: Its target is unknown.

A multiplex PCR was run with 60 Vbeta primers and 13 Jbeta primers. Produced via immunoSEQ multiplex PCR; TCRdb's table is partial and in-frame only. The repertoire includes about 180,000 clones, around 82% of them detected once, and around 14% sits in the top ten. The sample taken for sequencing was PBMCs. This receptor was taken from a woman aged 45-65 years in good health and CMV-seropositive. The chain combines TRBV2 with TRBJ2-3; 11 nucleotides match TRBD2. The CDR3 region has the DNA TGTGCCAGCAGTGAACGACTAGCGGGGAGGACGCAGTATTTT. This sequence encodes CASSERLAGRTQYF. Using reference TRBV2 and TRBJ2-3 for the parts outside the CDR3, the full variable domain is EPEVTQTPSHQVTQMGQEVILRCVPISNHLYFYWYRQILGQKVEFLVSFYNNEISEKSEIFDDQFSVERPDGSNFTLKIRSTKLEDSAMYFCASSERLAGRTQYFGPGTRLTVL.